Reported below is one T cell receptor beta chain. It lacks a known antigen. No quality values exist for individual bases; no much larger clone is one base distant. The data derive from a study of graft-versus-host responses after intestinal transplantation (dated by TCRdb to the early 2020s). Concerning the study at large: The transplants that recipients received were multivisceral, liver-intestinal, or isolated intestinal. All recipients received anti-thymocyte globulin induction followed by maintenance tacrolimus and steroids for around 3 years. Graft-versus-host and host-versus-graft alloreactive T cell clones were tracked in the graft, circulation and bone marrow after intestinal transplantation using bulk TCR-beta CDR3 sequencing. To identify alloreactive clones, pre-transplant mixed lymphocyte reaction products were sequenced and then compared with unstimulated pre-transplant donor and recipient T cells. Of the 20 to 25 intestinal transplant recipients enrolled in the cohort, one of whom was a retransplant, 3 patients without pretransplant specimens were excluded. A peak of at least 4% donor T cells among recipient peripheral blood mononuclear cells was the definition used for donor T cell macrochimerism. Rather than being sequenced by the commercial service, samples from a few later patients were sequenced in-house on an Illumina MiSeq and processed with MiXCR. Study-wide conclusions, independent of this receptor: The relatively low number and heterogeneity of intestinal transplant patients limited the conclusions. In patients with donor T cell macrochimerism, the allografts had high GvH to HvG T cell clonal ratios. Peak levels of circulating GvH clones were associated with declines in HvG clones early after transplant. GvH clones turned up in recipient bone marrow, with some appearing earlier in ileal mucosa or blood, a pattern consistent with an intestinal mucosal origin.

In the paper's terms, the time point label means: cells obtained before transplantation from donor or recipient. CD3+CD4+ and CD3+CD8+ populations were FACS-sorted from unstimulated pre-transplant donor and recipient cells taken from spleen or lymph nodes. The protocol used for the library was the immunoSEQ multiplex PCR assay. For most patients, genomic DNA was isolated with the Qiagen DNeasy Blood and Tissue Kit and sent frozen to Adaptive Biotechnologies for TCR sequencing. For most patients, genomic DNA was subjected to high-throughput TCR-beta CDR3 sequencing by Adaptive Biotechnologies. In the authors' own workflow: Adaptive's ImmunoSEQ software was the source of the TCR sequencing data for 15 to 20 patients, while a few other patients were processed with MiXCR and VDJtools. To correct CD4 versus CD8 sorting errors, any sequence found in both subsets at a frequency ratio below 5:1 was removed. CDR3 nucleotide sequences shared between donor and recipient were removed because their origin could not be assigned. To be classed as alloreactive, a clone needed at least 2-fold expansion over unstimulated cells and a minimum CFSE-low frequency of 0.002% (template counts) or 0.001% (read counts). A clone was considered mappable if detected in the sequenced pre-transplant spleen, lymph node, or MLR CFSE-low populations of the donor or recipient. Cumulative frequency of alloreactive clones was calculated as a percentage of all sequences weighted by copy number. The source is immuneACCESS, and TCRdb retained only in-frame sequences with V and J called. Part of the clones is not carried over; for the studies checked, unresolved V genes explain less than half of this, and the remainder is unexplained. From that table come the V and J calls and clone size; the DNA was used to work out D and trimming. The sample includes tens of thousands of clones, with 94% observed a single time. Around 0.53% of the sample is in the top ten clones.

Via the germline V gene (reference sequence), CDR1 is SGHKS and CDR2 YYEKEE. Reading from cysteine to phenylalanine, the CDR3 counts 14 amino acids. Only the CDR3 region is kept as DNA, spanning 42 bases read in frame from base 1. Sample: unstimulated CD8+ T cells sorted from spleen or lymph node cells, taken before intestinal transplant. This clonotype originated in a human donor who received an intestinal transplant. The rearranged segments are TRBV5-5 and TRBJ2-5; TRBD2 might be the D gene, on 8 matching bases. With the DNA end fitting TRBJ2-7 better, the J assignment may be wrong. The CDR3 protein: CASSLSGGQHEQYF. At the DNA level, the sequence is TGTGCCAGCAGCTTAAGCGGGGGACAGCACGAGCAGTACTTC.